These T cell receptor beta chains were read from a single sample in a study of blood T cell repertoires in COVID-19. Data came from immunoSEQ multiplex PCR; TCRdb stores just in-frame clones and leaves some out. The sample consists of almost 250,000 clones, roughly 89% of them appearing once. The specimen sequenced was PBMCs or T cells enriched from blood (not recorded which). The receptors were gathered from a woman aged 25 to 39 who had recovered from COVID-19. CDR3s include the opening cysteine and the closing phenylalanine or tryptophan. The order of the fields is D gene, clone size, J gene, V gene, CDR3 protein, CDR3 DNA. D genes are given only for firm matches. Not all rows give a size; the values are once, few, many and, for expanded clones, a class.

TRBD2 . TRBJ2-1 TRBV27 CASSLGLAGGYEQFF TGTGCCAGCAGTCTAGGACTAGCGGGAGGATATGAGCAGTTCTTC
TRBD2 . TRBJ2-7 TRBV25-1 CASSEYKTGGYEQYF TGTGCCAGCAGTGAATATAAAACGGGGGGTTACGAGCAGTACTTC
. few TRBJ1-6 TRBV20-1 CSASPKDSAYSPLHF TGCAGTGCTAGTCCGAAGGACTCCGCTTATTCACCCCTCCACTTT
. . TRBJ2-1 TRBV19 CASSIMTKPYNEQFF TGTGCCAGTAGTATAATGACTAAACCCTACAATGAGCAGTTCTTC
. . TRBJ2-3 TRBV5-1 CASAAASPRTDTQYF TGCGCCAGCGCGGCGGCGTCCCCTCGCACAGATACGCAGTATTTT
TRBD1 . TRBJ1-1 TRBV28 CATQFPGQVLNTEAFF TGTGCCACCCAATTCCCGGGACAGGTTTTGAACACTGAAGCTTTCTTT
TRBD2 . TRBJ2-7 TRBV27 CASSLSGSNEQYF TGTGCCAGCAGTTTAAGCGGGAGCAACGAGCAGTACTTC
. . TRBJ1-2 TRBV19 CASREGGRNYGYTF TGTGCCAGTAGAGAAGGGGGTAGGAACTATGGCTACACCTTC
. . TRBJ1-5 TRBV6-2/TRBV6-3 CASSGGGYNSNQPQHF TGTGCCAGCAGTGGGGGCGGATACAATAGCAATCAGCCCCAGCATTTT
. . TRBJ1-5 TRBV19 CASSSHPVGNQPQHF TGTGCCAGTTCCTCACACCCCGTCGGCAATCAGCCCCAGCATTTT
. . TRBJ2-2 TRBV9 CASSVGRGAGELFF TGTGCCAGCAGCGTCGGCAGGGGGGCCGGGGAGCTGTTTTTT
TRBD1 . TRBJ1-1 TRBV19 CASSISSRGLGKAFF TGTGCCAGTAGTATCTCTTCCAGGGGGCTGGGAAAAGCTTTCTTT
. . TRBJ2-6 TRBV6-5 CATQDSGANVLTF TGTGCCACCCAGGACTCTGGGGCCAACGTCCTGACTTTC
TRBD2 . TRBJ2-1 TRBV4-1 CASSQGLGTSAYNEQFF TGCGCCAGCAGCCAAGGTTTAGGGACTAGCGCTTACAATGAGCAGTTCTTC
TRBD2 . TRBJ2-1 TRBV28 CASTLGTSSYNEQFF TGTGCCAGCACCTTGGGGACTAGCTCCTACAATGAGCAGTTCTTC
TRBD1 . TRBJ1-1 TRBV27 CASSQGAYMNTEAFF TGTGCCAGCAGTCAGGGGGCGTATATGAACACTGAAGCTTTCTTT
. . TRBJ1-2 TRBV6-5 CASSYGAGDYYGYTF TGTGCCAGCAGTTACGGAGCAGGGGATTACTATGGCTACACCTTC
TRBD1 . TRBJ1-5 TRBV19 CASSIGGTGDQPQHF TGTGCCAGTAGTATCGGGGGGACAGGGGATCAGCCCCAGCATTTT
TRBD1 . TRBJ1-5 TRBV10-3 CAISATGQGGSQPQHF TGTGCCATCAGCGCGACCGGACAGGGGGGTAGTCAGCCCCAGCATTTT
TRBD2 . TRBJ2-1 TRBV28 CASSLGLAGGYNEQFF TGTGCCAGCAGTTTGGGACTAGCGGGAGGATACAATGAGCAGTTCTTC
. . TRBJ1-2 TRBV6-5 CASSHSPRDNYGYTF TGTGCCAGCAGCCACTCCCCCAGGGATAACTATGGCTACACCTTC
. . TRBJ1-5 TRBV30 CAWSRSNQPQHF TGTGCCTGGAGTCGTAGCAATCAGCCCCAGCATTTT
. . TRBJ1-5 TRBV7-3 CASSLGLDQPQHF TGTGCCAGCAGCTTAGGCCTCGATCAGCCCCAGCATTTT
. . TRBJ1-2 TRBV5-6 CASSLESGSGYTF TGTGCCAGCAGCTTGGAATCGGGGAGCGGCTACACCTTC
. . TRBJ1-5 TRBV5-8 CASTQRLGPGVNQPQHF TGTGCCAGCACCCAGAGGTTGGGTCCCGGCGTTAATCAGCCCCAGCATTTT
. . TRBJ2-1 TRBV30 CAWMVGASTYNEQFF TGTGCCTGGATGGTGGGGGCTTCCACCTACAATGAGCAGTTCTTC
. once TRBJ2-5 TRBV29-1 CSVDWGQGQETQYF TGCAGCGTTGACTGGGGGCAGGGTCAAGAGACCCAGTACTTC
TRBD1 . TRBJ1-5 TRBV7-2 CASSFRGQAYNQPQHF TGTGCCAGCAGCTTTAGGGGACAGGCCTACAATCAGCCCCAGCATTTT
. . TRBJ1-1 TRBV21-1 CASSPTGTEAFF TGTGCCAGCAGTCCCACGGGCACTGAAGCTTTCTTT
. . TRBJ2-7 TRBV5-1 CASRESYEQYF TGCGCCAGCAGAGAGTCCTACGAGCAGTACTTC
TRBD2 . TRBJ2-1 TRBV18 CASSPSGNTPEQFF TGTGCCAGCTCACCGAGCGGGAACACTCCAGAGCAGTTCTTC
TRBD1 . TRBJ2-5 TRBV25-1 CASSEYYGDRVQETQYF TGTGCCAGCAGTGAATATTACGGGGACAGGGTACAAGAGACCCAGTACTTC
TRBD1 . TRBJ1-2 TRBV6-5 CASRPTGGYGYTF TGTGCCAGCAGACCAACAGGGGGCTATGGCTACACCTTC
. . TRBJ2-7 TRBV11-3 CASSLGSREQYF TGTGCCAGCAGCTTAGGAAGCCGGGAGCAGTACTTC
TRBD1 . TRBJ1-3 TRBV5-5 CASSLGQGGGNTIYF TGTGCCAGCAGCTTGGGACAGGGGGGAGGAAACACCATATATTTT
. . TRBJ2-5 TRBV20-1 CSGTYEETQYF TGCAGTGGGACTTACGAAGAGACCCAGTACTTC
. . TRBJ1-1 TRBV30 CAWSRQVNTEAFF TGTGCCTGGAGCAGGCAGGTGAACACTGAAGCTTTCTTT
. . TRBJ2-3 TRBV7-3 CASSSDRPPDTQYF TGTGCCAGCAGCTCCGACAGACCCCCAGATACGCAGTATTTT
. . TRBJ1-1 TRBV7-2 CASSVRNTEAFF TGTGCCAGCAGTGTCCGGAACACTGAAGCTTTCTTT
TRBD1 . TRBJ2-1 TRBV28 CASSMTGTGGYRSSYNEQFF TGTGCCAGCAGTATGACCGGGACAGGGGGCTACCGGAGCTCCTACAATGAGCAGTTCTTC
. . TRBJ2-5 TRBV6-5 CASRLPLQETQYF TGTGCCAGCAGGCTTCCACTCCAAGAGACCCAGTACTTC
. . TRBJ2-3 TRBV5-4 CASSPPLRTDTQYF TGTGCCAGCAGCCCACCACTCCGCACAGATACGCAGTATTTT
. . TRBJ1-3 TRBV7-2 CASSLDWSRLDTIYF TGTGCCAGCAGCTTAGACTGGTCCCGGTTGGACACCATATATTTT
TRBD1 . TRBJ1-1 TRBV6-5 CASSPGTGNTEAFF TGTGCCAGCAGCCCCGGGACAGGGAACACTGAAGCTTTCTTT
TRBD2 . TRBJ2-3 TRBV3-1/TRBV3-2 CASSPTSGTSRDTQYF TGTGCCAGCAGCCCGACTAGCGGGACTTCACGGGATACGCAGTATTTT
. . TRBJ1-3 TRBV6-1 CASSEAIPGNTIYF TGTGCCAGCAGTGAAGCTATTCCTGGAAACACCATATATTTT
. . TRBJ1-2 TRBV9 CASSAEGGYTF TGTGCCAGCTCCGCAGAGGGTGGCTACACCTTC
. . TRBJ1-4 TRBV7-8 CASSPNRVSEKLFF TGTGCCAGCAGCCCTAACAGGGTTAGTGAAAAACTGTTTTTT
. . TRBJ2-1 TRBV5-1 CASSLVSGVGGNEQFF TGCGCCAGCAGCTTGGTCTCTGGAGTGGGGGGCAATGAGCAGTTCTTC
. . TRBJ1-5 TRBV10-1 CASSELQIYQPQHF TGCGCCAGCAGTGAGTTACAGATTTATCAGCCCCAGCATTTT
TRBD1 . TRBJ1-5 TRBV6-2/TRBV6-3 CASSYDDGQGDYSNQPQHF TGTGCCAGCAGTTACGACGACGGACAGGGCGACTATAGCAATCAGCCCCAGCATTTT
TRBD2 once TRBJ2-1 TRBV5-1 CASSLVGLANEQFF TGCGCCAGCAGCTTGGTCGGACTAGCTAATGAGCAGTTCTTC
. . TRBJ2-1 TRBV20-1 CSASRNVGGPNYNEQFF TGCAGTGCTAGTAGGAACGTTGGCGGGCCCAACTACAATGAGCAGTTCTTC
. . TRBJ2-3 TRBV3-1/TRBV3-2 CASSQGASQSQYF TGTGCCAGCAGCCAAGGGGCTAGCCAATCGCAGTATTTT
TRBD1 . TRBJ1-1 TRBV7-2 CASSSVGTENTEAFF TGTGCCAGCAGCTCCGTCGGGACAGAGAACACTGAAGCTTTCTTT